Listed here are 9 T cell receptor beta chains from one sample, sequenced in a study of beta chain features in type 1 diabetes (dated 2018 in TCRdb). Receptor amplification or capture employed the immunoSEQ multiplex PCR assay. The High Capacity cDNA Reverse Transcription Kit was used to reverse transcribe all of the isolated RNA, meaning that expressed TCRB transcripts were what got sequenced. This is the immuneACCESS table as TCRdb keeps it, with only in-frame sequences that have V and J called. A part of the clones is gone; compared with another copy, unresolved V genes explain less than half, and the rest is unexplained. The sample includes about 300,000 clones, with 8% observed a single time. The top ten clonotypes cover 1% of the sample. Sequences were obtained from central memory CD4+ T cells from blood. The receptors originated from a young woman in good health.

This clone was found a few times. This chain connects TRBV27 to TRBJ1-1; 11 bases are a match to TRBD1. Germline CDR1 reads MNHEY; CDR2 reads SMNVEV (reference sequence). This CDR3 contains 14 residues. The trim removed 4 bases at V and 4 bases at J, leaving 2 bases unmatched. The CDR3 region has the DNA TGTGCCAGCAGTTGGGGGACAGGGGGCACTGAAGCTTTCTTT. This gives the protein CASSWGTGGTEAFF.

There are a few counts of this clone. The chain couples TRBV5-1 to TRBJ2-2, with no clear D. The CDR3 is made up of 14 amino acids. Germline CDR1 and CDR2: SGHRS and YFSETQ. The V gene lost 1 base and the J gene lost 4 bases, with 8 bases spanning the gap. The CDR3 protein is CASSLNMGTGELFF. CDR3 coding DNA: TGCGCCAGCAGCTTGAACATGGGCACCGGGGAGCTGTTTTTT.

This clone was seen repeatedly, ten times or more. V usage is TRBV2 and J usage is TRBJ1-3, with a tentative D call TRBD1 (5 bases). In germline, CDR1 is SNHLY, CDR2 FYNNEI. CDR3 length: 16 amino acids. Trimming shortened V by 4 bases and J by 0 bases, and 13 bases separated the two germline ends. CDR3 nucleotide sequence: TGTGCCAGCAGTGTAGACAGCTCATACTCTGGAAACACCATATATTTT. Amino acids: CASSVDSSYSGNTIYF. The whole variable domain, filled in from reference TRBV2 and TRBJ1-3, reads EPEVTQTPSHQVTQMGQEVILRCVPISNHLYFYWYRQILGQKVEFLVSFYNNEISEKSEIFDDQFSVERPDGSNFTLKIRSTKLEDSAMYFCASSVDSSYSGNTIYFGEGSWLTVV.

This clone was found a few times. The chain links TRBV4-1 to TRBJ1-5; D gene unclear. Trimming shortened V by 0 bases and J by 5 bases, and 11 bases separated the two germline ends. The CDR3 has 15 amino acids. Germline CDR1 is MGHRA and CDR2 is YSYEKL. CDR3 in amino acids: CASSQDGVTDQPQHF. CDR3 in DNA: TGCGCCAGCAGCCAAGACGGAGTGACCGATCAGCCCCAGCATTTT.

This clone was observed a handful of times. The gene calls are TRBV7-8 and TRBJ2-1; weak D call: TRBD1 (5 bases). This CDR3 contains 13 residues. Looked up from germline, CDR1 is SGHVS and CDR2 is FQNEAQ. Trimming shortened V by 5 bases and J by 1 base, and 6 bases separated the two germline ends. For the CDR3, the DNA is TGTGCCAGCAGCCGGACATCCTACAATGAGCAGTTCTTC. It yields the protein CASSRTSYNEQFF.

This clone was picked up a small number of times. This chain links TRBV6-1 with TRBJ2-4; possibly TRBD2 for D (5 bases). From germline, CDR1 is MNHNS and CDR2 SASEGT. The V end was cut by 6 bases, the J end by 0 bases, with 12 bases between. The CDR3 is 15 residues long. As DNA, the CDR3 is TGTGCCAGCAGCCCCCCGGGGATAGCCAAAAACATTCAGTACTTC. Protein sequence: CASSPPGIAKNIQYF.

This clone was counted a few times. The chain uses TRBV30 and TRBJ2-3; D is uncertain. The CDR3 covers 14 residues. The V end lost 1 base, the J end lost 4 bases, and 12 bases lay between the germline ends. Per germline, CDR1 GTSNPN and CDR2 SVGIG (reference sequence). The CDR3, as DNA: TGTGCCTGGAGTGGACTTGCCAAGGCAGATACGCAGTATTTT. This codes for CAWSGLAKADTQYF.

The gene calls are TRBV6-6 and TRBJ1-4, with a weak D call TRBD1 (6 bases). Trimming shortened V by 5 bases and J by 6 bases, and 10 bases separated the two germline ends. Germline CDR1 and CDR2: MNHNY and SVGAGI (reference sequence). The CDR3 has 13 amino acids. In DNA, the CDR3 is TGTGCCAGCAGTAAGACAGGCTATGAAAAACTGTTTTTT. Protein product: CASSKTGYEKLFF.

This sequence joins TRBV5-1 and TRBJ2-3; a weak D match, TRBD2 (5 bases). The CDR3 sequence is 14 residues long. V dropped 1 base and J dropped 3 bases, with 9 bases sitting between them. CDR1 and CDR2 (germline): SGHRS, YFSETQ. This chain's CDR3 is CASSLRTGTDTQYF. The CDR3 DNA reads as TGCGCCAGCAGCTTGAGGACGGGGACAGATACGCAGTATTTT.